These T cell receptor beta chains were read from a single sample in a study of blood T cell repertoires in COVID-19. Using immunoSEQ multiplex PCR, the repertoire was profiled, and TCRdb retains in-frame clones only, with some absent. The sample consists of 150,000 or so clones, 70% to 85% of them appearing once. Sequencing used peripheral blood. The source is a man aged 60 to 75 with COVID-19, enrolled during active disease. Both conserved end residues are part of each CDR3. Each record gives: CDR3 protein, CDR3 DNA, J gene, D gene, V gene, clone size. The D gene is left open where the match is weak. A row's size may be missing; if present it is once, few, many or a size class.

CDR3 protein: CASSARGGVDQPQHF
CDR3 DNA: TGTGCCAGCAGCGCCCGCGGAGGGGTGGATCAGCCCCAGCATTTT
J gene: TRBJ1-5
D gene: .
V gene: TRBV7-2
clone size: once

CDR3 protein: CASSVLTGTEAFF
CDR3 DNA: TGTGCCAGCAGCGTACTAACAGGGACTGAAGCTTTCTTT
J gene: TRBJ1-1
D gene: .
V gene: TRBV7-8
clone size: .

CDR3 protein: CASSKALEVRDCDQPQHF
CDR3 DNA: TGTGCCAGCAGCAAAGCGCTAGAAGTCAGGGACTGTGATCAGCCCCAGCATTTT
J gene: TRBJ1-5
D gene: .
V gene: TRBV21-1
clone size: .

CDR3 protein: CASSEAPSGMRGYTF
CDR3 DNA: TGTGCCAGCAGTGAAGCGCCGTCGGGGATGCGCGGCTACACCTTC
J gene: TRBJ1-2
D gene: .
V gene: TRBV2
clone size: .

CDR3 protein: CASSIEKKGGQGNQPQHF
CDR3 DNA: TGTGCCAGTAGTATAGAAAAAAAGGGTGGGCAGGGGAATCAGCCCCAGCATTTT
J gene: TRBJ1-5
D gene: .
V gene: TRBV19
clone size: .

CDR3 protein: CASSHGGQPQHF
CDR3 DNA: TGTGCCAGCAGCCACGGAGGACAGCCCCAGCATTTT
J gene: TRBJ1-5
D gene: .
V gene: TRBV7-2
clone size: .

CDR3 protein: CASSPGHIVNEQFF
CDR3 DNA: TGTGCCAGCAGTCCGGGACATATTGTTAATGAGCAGTTCTTC
J gene: TRBJ2-1
D gene: .
V gene: TRBV3-1/TRBV3-2
clone size: .

CDR3 protein: CASSQDTGSGITGSRKYGYTF
CDR3 DNA: TGCGCCAGCAGCCAAGACACGGGGTCGGGCATTACAGGGTCCAGGAAATATGGCTACACCTTC
J gene: TRBJ1-2
D gene: .
V gene: TRBV4-1
clone size: .

CDR3 protein: CASSSAGGGFEVRPQHF
CDR3 DNA: TGTGCCAGCTCATCCGCAGGGGGAGGCTTTGAAGTTCGGCCCCAGCATTTT
J gene: TRBJ1-5
D gene: TRBD1
V gene: TRBV18
clone size: .

CDR3 protein: CASSYQDKGKAFF
CDR3 DNA: TGTGCCAGCAGCTACCAGGACAAGGGGAAAGCTTTCTTT
J gene: TRBJ1-1
D gene: .
V gene: TRBV7-2
clone size: .

CDR3 protein: CASSLNGQGYTEAFF
CDR3 DNA: TGTGCCAGCAGCTTGAACGGCCAGGGATACACTGAAGCTTTCTTT
J gene: TRBJ1-1
D gene: .
V gene: TRBV5-5
clone size: .

CDR3 protein: CASSLGLTGELFF
CDR3 DNA: TGCGCCAGCAGCTTGGGTCTCACCGGGGAGCTGTTTTTT
J gene: TRBJ2-2
D gene: .
V gene: TRBV5-1
clone size: .

CDR3 protein: CSVEQGYGYTF
CDR3 DNA: TGCAGCGTTGAACAGGGCTATGGCTACACCTTC
J gene: TRBJ1-2
D gene: .
V gene: TRBV29-1
clone size: few

CDR3 protein: CAISFRGSSYNEQFF
CDR3 DNA: TGTGCCATCAGTTTTCGGGGGTCCTCCTACAATGAGCAGTTCTTC
J gene: TRBJ2-1
D gene: .
V gene: TRBV10-3
clone size: few

CDR3 protein: CASSQGVSPNEKLFF
CDR3 DNA: TGCGCCAGCAGCCAAGGTGTCAGTCCTAATGAAAAACTGTTTTTT
J gene: TRBJ1-4
D gene: .
V gene: TRBV4-3
clone size: .

CDR3 protein: CASRHKTGGINQPQHF
CDR3 DNA: TGTGCCAGCAGACACAAGACAGGGGGAATCAATCAGCCCCAGCATTTT
J gene: TRBJ1-5
D gene: TRBD1
V gene: TRBV6-4
clone size: .

CDR3 protein: CASSLVPGGASGANVLTF
CDR3 DNA: TGTGCCAGCAGCTTAGTGCCCGGGGGGGCCTCTGGGGCCAACGTCCTGACTTTC
J gene: TRBJ2-6
D gene: TRBD2
V gene: TRBV7-8
clone size: .

CDR3 protein: CASSLEPGAEAFF
CDR3 DNA: TGTGCCAGCAGCTTAGAGCCCGGGGCTGAAGCTTTCTTT
J gene: TRBJ1-1
D gene: .
V gene: TRBV7-2
clone size: .

CDR3 protein: CASSLASLSSPLHF
CDR3 DNA: TGCGCCAGCAGCTTGGCGTCGTTGAGCTCACCCCTCCACTTT
J gene: TRBJ1-6
D gene: .
V gene: TRBV5-1
clone size: .

CDR3 protein: CASSLGQGDSGNTIYF
CDR3 DNA: TGTGCCAGCAGCCTCGGACAGGGGGATTCAGGAAACACCATATATTTT
J gene: TRBJ1-3
D gene: TRBD1
V gene: TRBV7-8
clone size: .

CDR3 protein: CASSTTPNSGYNEQFF
CDR3 DNA: TGTGCCAGCAGCACTACCCCTAATAGCGGTTACAATGAGCAGTTCTTC
J gene: TRBJ2-1
D gene: .
V gene: TRBV7-2
clone size: .

CDR3 protein: CASSLPGDREEGYTF
CDR3 DNA: TGTGCCAGCAGTCTACCGGGGGACAGGGAAGAAGGCTACACCTTC
J gene: TRBJ1-2
D gene: .
V gene: TRBV21-1
clone size: once

CDR3 protein: CASSYGTGGEKLFF
CDR3 DNA: TGTGCCAGCAGTTACGGGACAGGGGGTGAAAAACTGTTTTTT
J gene: TRBJ1-4
D gene: TRBD1
V gene: TRBV6-5
clone size: .

CDR3 protein: CAWTTGGSGNTIYF
CDR3 DNA: TGTGCCTGGACGACAGGGGGCTCTGGAAACACCATATATTTT
J gene: TRBJ1-3
D gene: TRBD1
V gene: TRBV30
clone size: .

CDR3 protein: CAWSEPAGGPREQFF
CDR3 DNA: TGTGCCTGGAGTGAGCCAGCGGGAGGGCCCAGAGAGCAGTTCTTC
J gene: TRBJ2-1
D gene: TRBD2
V gene: TRBV30
clone size: once

CDR3 protein: CASSLGDLPADTQYF
CDR3 DNA: TGCGCCAGCAGCTTAGGAGACCTGCCTGCAGATACGCAGTATTTT
J gene: TRBJ2-3
D gene: .
V gene: TRBV5-1
clone size: once

CDR3 protein: CASSGQGMNTEAFF
CDR3 DNA: TGTGCCAGCAGCGGACAGGGGATGAACACTGAAGCTTTCTTT
J gene: TRBJ1-1
D gene: TRBD1
V gene: TRBV7-2
clone size: .

CDR3 protein: CASSLATGQEAFF
CDR3 DNA: TGTGCCAGCAGCTTAGCGACAGGGCAGGAGGCTTTCTTT
J gene: TRBJ1-1
D gene: TRBD1
V gene: TRBV7-9
clone size: .

CDR3 protein: CASSVGPNNEQFF
CDR3 DNA: TGTGCCAGCAGCGTAGGCCCTAACAATGAGCAGTTCTTC
J gene: TRBJ2-1
D gene: .
V gene: TRBV9
clone size: .

CDR3 protein: CASSPIQSNTEAFF
CDR3 DNA: TGTGCCAGCAGTCCTATACAGAGTAACACTGAAGCTTTCTTT
J gene: TRBJ1-1
D gene: .
V gene: TRBV28
clone size: once

CDR3 protein: CASSSTGTGAKGNTIYF
CDR3 DNA: TGCGCCAGCAGCTCTACCGGGACAGGGGCGAAAGGAAACACCATATATTTT
J gene: TRBJ1-3
D gene: TRBD1
V gene: TRBV5-1
clone size: .

CDR3 protein: CASSPHLGRGRGLPYEQYF
CDR3 DNA: TGTGCCAGCAGCCCCCATTTGGGTCGTGGGAGGGGATTACCCTACGAGCAGTACTTC
J gene: TRBJ2-7
D gene: TRBD2
V gene: TRBV28
clone size: few

CDR3 protein: CASSASGNTIYF
CDR3 DNA: TGTGCCAGCAGCGCGAGCGGAAACACCATATATTTT
J gene: TRBJ1-3
D gene: .
V gene: TRBV9
clone size: .

CDR3 protein: CASSHEGGVRTDTQYF
CDR3 DNA: TGCGCCAGCAGCCATGAAGGGGGGGTGAGGACAGATACGCAGTATTTT
J gene: TRBJ2-3
D gene: .
V gene: TRBV4-1
clone size: .

CDR3 protein: CASSGQFTGEVAVGYTF
CDR3 DNA: TGTGCCAGCAGCGGTCAATTTACAGGGGAAGTTGCGGTGGGCTACACCTTC
J gene: TRBJ1-2
D gene: TRBD1
V gene: TRBV7-8
clone size: .

CDR3 protein: CASSATLTGELFF
CDR3 DNA: TGTGCCAGCAGCGCGACACTCACCGGGGAGCTGTTTTTT
J gene: TRBJ2-2
D gene: .
V gene: TRBV9
clone size: .

CDR3 protein: CASSSSSGTGGYNEQFF
CDR3 DNA: TGTGCCAGCAGCTCCTCTTCCGGGACAGGGGGTTACAATGAGCAGTTCTTC
J gene: TRBJ2-1
D gene: TRBD1
V gene: TRBV7-3
clone size: .

CDR3 protein: CASSLRGRGLLRTEAFF
CDR3 DNA: TGTGCCAGCAGCTTACGTGGCAGGGGGCTCCTGCGGACTGAAGCTTTCTTT
J gene: TRBJ1-1
D gene: TRBD1
V gene: TRBV7-3
clone size: .

CDR3 protein: CASSKEGPLNTGELFF
CDR3 DNA: TGTGCCAGCAGCAAAGAGGGGCCGTTGAACACCGGGGAGCTGTTTTTT
J gene: TRBJ2-2
D gene: .
V gene: TRBV21-1
clone size: .

CDR3 protein: CASSSLWVPGEGEQYF
CDR3 DNA: TGTGCCAGCAGTTCCCTATGGGTCCCGGGGGAAGGAGAGCAGTACTTC
J gene: TRBJ2-7
D gene: .
V gene: TRBV6-2/TRBV6-3
clone size: few

CDR3 protein: CASSYRQVGGAVF
CDR3 DNA: TGTGCCAGCAGTTACAGGCAGGTGGGGGGAGCTGTCTTT
J gene: TRBJ1-1
D gene: .
V gene: TRBV6-5
clone size: .

CDR3 protein: CSTKGGSVAYNEQFF
CDR3 DNA: TGCAGCACGAAAGGGGGATCCGTCGCGTACAATGAGCAGTTCTTC
J gene: TRBJ2-1
D gene: .
V gene: TRBV29-1
clone size: once

CDR3 protein: CASSLYPISGVGNNSPLHF
CDR3 DNA: TGTGCCAGCAGTTTATACCCCATCTCTGGGGTCGGGAACAATTCACCCCTCCACTTT
J gene: TRBJ1-6
D gene: .
V gene: TRBV27
clone size: .

CDR3 protein: CAWSGGGGNQPQHF
CDR3 DNA: TGTGCCTGGAGTGGGGGGGGTGGTAATCAGCCCCAGCATTTT
J gene: TRBJ1-5
D gene: .
V gene: TRBV30
clone size: .

CDR3 protein: CASSLSGAGNTIYF
CDR3 DNA: TGTGCCAGCAGCTTAAGCGGAGCAGGAAACACCATATATTTT
J gene: TRBJ1-3
D gene: .
V gene: TRBV13
clone size: .

CDR3 protein: CASSQGPGGNYGYTF
CDR3 DNA: TGTGCCAGCAGCCAGGGCCCCGGAGGGAACTATGGCTACACCTTC
J gene: TRBJ1-2
D gene: .
V gene: TRBV4-2
clone size: .

CDR3 protein: CASSWNPGRGQSSGNTIYF
CDR3 DNA: TGCGCCAGCAGCTGGAATCCGGGCAGGGGCCAAAGCTCTGGAAACACCATATATTTT
J gene: TRBJ1-3
D gene: .
V gene: TRBV5-1
clone size: .

CDR3 protein: CASNNNNNEQFF
CDR3 DNA: TGTGCCAGCAACAATAACAACAATGAGCAGTTCTTC
J gene: TRBJ2-1
D gene: .
V gene: TRBV12-3/TRBV12-4
clone size: .

CDR3 protein: CASSKRGELRLAGYNEQFF
CDR3 DNA: TGTGCCAGCAGCAAGAGGGGGGAACTGCGACTAGCGGGTTACAATGAGCAGTTCTTC
J gene: TRBJ2-1
D gene: TRBD2
V gene: TRBV7-8
clone size: .

CDR3 protein: CASSHRTVSGANVLTF
CDR3 DNA: TGTGCCAGCAGCCACCGGACAGTTTCTGGGGCCAACGTCCTGACTTTC
J gene: TRBJ2-6
D gene: .
V gene: TRBV7-2
clone size: .

CDR3 protein: CASSPPGGTGELFF
CDR3 DNA: TGTGCCAGCAGCCCTCCAGGTGGTACCGGGGAGCTGTTTTTT
J gene: TRBJ2-2
D gene: .
V gene: TRBV7-9
clone size: .

CDR3 protein: CASSYRLAGVSDTQYF
CDR3 DNA: TGTGCCAGCAGTTACCGGCTAGCGGGAGTGTCGGATACGCAGTATTTT
J gene: TRBJ2-3
D gene: TRBD2
V gene: TRBV6-5
clone size: .

CDR3 protein: CASSPDRGITDTQYF
CDR3 DNA: TGTGCCAGCTCACCAGACAGGGGGATCACAGATACGCAGTATTTT
J gene: TRBJ2-3
D gene: TRBD1
V gene: TRBV18
clone size: .

CDR3 protein: CASSRKLNEKLFF
CDR3 DNA: TGTGCCAGCAGCCGTAAACTTAATGAAAAACTGTTTTTT
J gene: TRBJ1-4
D gene: .
V gene: TRBV7-2
clone size: .

CDR3 protein: CASSPPWTETYEQYF
CDR3 DNA: TGTGCCAGCAGCCCGCCCTGGACAGAGACCTACGAGCAGTACTTC
J gene: TRBJ2-7
D gene: .
V gene: TRBV7-2
clone size: .

CDR3 protein: CASSYGTGQETQYF
CDR3 DNA: TGTGCCAGCAGTTACGGGACAGGCCAAGAGACCCAGTACTTC
J gene: TRBJ2-5
D gene: TRBD1
V gene: TRBV6-5
clone size: once

CDR3 protein: CASSSPGDGYTF
CDR3 DNA: TGTGCCAGCAGTTCGCCAGGGGATGGCTACACCTTC
J gene: TRBJ1-2
D gene: .
V gene: TRBV7-9
clone size: .